The present T cell receptor (beta chain) was sequenced within a study of response to subunit inactivated influenza vaccine. Via MiXCR, TCRdb re-called the RT-PCR reads, giving one row per CDR3 protein. The table lists about 700,000 distinct CDR3 sequences, about 15% of them singletons. The CDR3 runs 11 residues. Germline lookup yields CDR1 SQVTM and CDR2 ANQGSEA. V shed 8 bases, J shed 6 bases, and the junction held 5 bases outside the gene matches. This sequence originates from a man aged 50-60 years who received an inactivated influenza vaccine. The chain carries TRBV29-1 and TRBJ2-5; TRBD1 matches at 8 bases. The source was PBMCs from blood, collected approximately 15 days before vaccination. The CDR3 loop reads CSRTGRKTQYF. The CDR3 nucleotides are TGCAGCCGGACAGGGCGCAAGACCCAGTACTTC.